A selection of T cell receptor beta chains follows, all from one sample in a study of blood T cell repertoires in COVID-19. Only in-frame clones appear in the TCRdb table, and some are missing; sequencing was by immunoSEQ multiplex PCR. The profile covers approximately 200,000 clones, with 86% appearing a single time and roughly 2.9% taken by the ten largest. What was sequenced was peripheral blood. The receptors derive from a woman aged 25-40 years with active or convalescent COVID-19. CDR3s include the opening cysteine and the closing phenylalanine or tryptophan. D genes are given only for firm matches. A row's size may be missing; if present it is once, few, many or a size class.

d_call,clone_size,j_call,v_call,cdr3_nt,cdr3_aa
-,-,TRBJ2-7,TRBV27,TGTGCCAGCAGCTTCTCGACAGGTTCTTACGAGCAGTACTTC,CASSFSTGSYEQYF
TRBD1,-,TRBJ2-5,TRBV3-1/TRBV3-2,TGTGCCAGCAGCCATGAGGGACAGTTGCAAGAGACCCAGTACTTC,CASSHEGQLQETQYF
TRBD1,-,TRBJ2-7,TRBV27,TGTGCCAGCAGTAAGGACAGGGGGCGGTACGAGCAGTACTTC,CASSKDRGRYEQYF
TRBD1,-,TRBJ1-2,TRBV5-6,TGTGCCAGCAGCTTGGACACAGGGGGGAATGGCTACACCTTC,CASSLDTGGNGYTF
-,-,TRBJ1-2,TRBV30,TGTGCCTGGAGTGGGACCGGGGGCTATGGCTACACCTTC,CAWSGTGGYGYTF
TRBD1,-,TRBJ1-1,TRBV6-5,TGTGCCATCCACAGGGGGCGAAACACTGAAGCTTTCTTT,CAIHRGRNTEAFF
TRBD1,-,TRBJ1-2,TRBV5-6,TGTGCCAGCAGCTGGGACAGGGGTGGCTATGGCTACACCTTC,CASSWDRGGYGYTF
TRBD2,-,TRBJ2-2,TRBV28,TGTGCCAGCAGTTTACATATAGCGGGAGATACCGGGGAGCTGTTTTTT,CASSLHIAGDTGELFF
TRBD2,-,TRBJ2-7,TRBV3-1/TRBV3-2,TGTGCCAGCAGCCAAGATACTAGCGGGTTATACTACGAGCAGTACTTC,CASSQDTSGLYYEQYF
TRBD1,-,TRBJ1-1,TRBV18,TGTGCCAGCTCACATGGACAGGGAACGAACACTGAAGCTTTCTTT,CASSHGQGTNTEAFF
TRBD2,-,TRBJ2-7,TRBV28,TGTGCCAGCAGTTTGCCGCTAGCGGGAGTCTCCTCCTACGAGCAGTACTTC,CASSLPLAGVSSYEQYF
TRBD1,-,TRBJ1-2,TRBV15,TGTGCCACCAGCATGATCGACAGGGGGCAACGCTACACCTTC,CATSMIDRGQRYTF
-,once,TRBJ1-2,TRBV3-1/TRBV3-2,TGTGCCAGCAGCCAAGGAGGGGGACGGGAGGTCTATGGCTACACCTTC,CASSQGGGREVYGYTF
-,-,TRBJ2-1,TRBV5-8,TGTGCCAGCAGCTCTGGACTAATGTCCTACAATGAGCAGTTCTTC,CASSSGLMSYNEQFF
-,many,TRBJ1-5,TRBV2,TGTGCCAGCAGCTTCGAGGTACGGAATCAGCCCCAGCATTTT,CASSFEVRNQPQHF
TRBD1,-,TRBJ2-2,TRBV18,TGTGCCAGCTCACCCAGACAGGGTAACACCGGGGAGCTGTTTTTT,CASSPRQGNTGELFF
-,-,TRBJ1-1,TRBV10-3,TGTGCCACTTCACTAGCGGGGCCGGAAAACACTGAAGCTTTCTTT,CATSLAGPENTEAFF
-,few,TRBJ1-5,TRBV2,TGTGCCAGCAGTCTCGATCAGCCCCAGCATTTT,CASSLDQPQHF
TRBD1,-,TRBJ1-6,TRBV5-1,TGCGCCAGCCGGGACAGGGACGGGTCACCCCTCCACTTT,CASRDRDGSPLHF
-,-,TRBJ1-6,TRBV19,TGTGCCAGTAGTATGGGGAGATCACCCCTCCACTTT,CASSMGRSPLHF
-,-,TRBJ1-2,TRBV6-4,TGTGCCAGCTTTATCGACAGGATGAGGTATGGCTACACCTTC,CASFIDRMRYGYTF
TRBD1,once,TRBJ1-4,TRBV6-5,TGTGCCAGCAGCGGACAGGGAACGGGAGAAAAACTGTTTTTT,CASSGQGTGEKLFF
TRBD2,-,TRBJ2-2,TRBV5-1,TGCCCCCGCAGCCGCACTCGCGGGGGGGCCGTCGGGGAGCTGTTTTTT,CPRSRTRGGAVGELFF
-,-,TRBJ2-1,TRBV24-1,TGTGCCACCAGTGATTCAGGGGGGTACTACAATGAGCAGTTCTTC,CATSDSGGYYNEQFF
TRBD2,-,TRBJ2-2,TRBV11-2,TGTGCCGCCGGCAGCGGGAGGGCGGAGCTGTTTTTT,CAAGSGRAELFF
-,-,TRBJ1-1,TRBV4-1,TGCGCCAGCAGCCAGGACCGGGGGAACACTGAAGCTTTCTTT,CASSQDRGNTEAFF
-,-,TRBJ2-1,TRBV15,TGTGCCACCAGCAGAGATCGAATAGCGACCTCCTACAATGAGCAGTTCTTC,CATSRDRIATSYNEQFF
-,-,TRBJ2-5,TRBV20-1,TGCAGTGCTAGTCAGGGGACGGGAGAGACCCAGTACTTC,CSASQGTGETQYF
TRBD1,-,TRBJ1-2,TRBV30,TGTGCCTGGAAAAAGGGACAGGGGGGGAGAGGCTACACCTTC,CAWKKGQGGRGYTF
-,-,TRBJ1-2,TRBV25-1,TGTGCCAGCAGACAGGGAGTAGGTTATGGCTACACCTTC,CASRQGVGYGYTF
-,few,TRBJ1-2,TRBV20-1,TGCAGTGCTAGGGCCTTCTATGGCTACACCTTC,CSARAFYGYTF
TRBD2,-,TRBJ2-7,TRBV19,TGTGCCACCCGGCTAGCGGGGGGGAACGAGCAGTACTTC,CATRLAGGNEQYF
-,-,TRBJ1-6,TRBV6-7,TGTGCCAGCACCCCCTCCGAAGTGGGCCAGAGTAATGCTTTT,CASTPSEVGQSNAF
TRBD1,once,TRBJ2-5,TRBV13,TGTGCCAGCAGCCCGACCGGGACAGGCCAAGAGACCCAGTACTTC,CASSPTGTGQETQYF
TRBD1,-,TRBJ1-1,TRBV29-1,TGCAGCGTTAACCCCGGGACAGTATTGAACACTGAAGCTTTCTTT,CSVNPGTVLNTEAFF
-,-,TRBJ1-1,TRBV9,TGTGCCAGCAGCGTAGAAGGCAGGGCGAACACTGAAGCTTTCTTT,CASSVEGRANTEAFF
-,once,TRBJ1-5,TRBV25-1,TGTGCCAGCAGTGAAATGAGGGATTATAGCAATCAGCCCCAGCATTTT,CASSEMRDYSNQPQHF
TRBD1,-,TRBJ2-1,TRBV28,TGTGCCAGCAGTTTGGGACAGGGGGCGGGCGGGCAGTTCTTC,CASSLGQGAGGQFF
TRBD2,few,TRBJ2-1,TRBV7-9,TGTGCCAGCAGCCGACTAGCAGAAGCCTACAATGAGCAGTTCTTC,CASSRLAEAYNEQFF
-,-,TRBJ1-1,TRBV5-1,TGCGCCAGCAGCTTGGTGGGGGGAGTGAACACTGAAGCTTTCTTT,CASSLVGGVNTEAFF
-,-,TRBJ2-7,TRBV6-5,TGTGCCAGCAAACAAAGTAGCTCGAGCTACGAGCAGTACTTC,CASKQSSSSYEQYF
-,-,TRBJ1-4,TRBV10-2,TGCGCCAGCAGTGAGTCGCCCAGGTTTAATGAAAAACTGTTTTTT,CASSESPRFNEKLFF
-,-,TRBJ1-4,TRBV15,TGTGCCACCAGCAGAGACGCAGGGGTTGAAAAACTGTTTTTT,CATSRDAGVEKLFF
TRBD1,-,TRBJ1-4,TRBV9,TGTGCCAGCGGGCCGACAGGGGCTAATGAAAAACTGTTTTTT,CASGPTGANEKLFF
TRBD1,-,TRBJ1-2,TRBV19,TGTGCCAGTAGTCACGGGGACAGGGGATTGGGAGGCTACACCTTC,CASSHGDRGLGGYTF
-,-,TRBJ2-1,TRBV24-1,TGTGCCACCAGCGCGGGCTACAATGAGCAGTTCTTC,CATSAGYNEQFF
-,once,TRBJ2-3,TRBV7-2,TGTGCCAGCAGCCCAACTAGCTCGGATACGCAGTATTTT,CASSPTSSDTQYF
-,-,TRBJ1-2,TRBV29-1,TGCAGCGTTGAGGCCCCCGGCTACACCTTC,CSVEAPGYTF
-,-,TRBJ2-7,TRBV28,TGTGCCAGCAGTTTAAACGACAGGAGCGAGCAGTACTTC,CASSLNDRSEQYF
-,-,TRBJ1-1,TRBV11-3,TGTGCCAGCAGCCTCCGGGACATCTCGCCTGAAGCTTTCTTT,CASSLRDISPEAFF
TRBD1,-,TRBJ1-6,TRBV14,TGTGCCAGCAGCGAACGACAGGGTAGGAATTCACCCCTCCACTTT,CASSERQGRNSPLHF
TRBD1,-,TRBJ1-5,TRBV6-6,TGTGCCAGCAGTTACACGTCAGGGGGCGGCGGTCAGCCCCAGCATTTT,CASSYTSGGGGQPQHF